This TCR beta chain was recovered during a study of T cells in women clearing cervical HPV infection. On this clone itself: The read stops 3 residues short of the end of the CDR3; the missing end is completed from the germline J gene.

Trimming took off 5 bases at V and 4 bases at J, with 8 bases between the two ends. CDR3 length: 12 residues. Germline CDR1 LNHDA, CDR2 SQIVND (reference sequence). Data came from immunoSEQ multiplex PCR; TCRdb stores just in-frame clones and leaves some out. The sample's table shows 45,000 to 50,000 clones. Dot-blot hybridization genotyped cervical HPV amplified with MY09/MY11 PCR. The V gene is TRBV19, the J gene TRBJ2-5; tentative D call: TRBD2 (6 bases). The sequencing input was blood buffy coat. The sequence derives from a woman between 18 and 75 years old with a cervical HPV16 infection that either progressed to CIN3+ or cleared (not recorded which). The chain's CDR3 is CASSPGVETQYF. Partial CDR3 DNA: TGTGCCAGTAGTCCGGGGGTAGAGACC.